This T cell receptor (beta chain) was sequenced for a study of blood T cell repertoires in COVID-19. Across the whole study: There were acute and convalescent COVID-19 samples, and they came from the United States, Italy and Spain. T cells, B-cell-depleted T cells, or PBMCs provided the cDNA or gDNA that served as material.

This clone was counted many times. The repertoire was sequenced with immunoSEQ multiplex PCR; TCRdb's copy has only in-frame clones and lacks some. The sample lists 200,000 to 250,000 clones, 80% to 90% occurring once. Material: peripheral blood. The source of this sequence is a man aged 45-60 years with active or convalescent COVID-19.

In nucleotides, the CDR3 is TGTGCCAGCAGCTTAGCCGACAGGGGCCTTTATGGCTACACCTTC. This codes for CASSLADRGLYGYTF. V usage is TRBV13 and J usage is TRBJ1-2; 8 bases fit TRBD1. Germline trimming cut 1 base from V and 5 bases from J; bases unmatched to any gene: 6. Germline CDR1 is PRHDT and CDR2 is FYEKMQ (reference sequence). The CDR3 has 15 amino acids.